This T cell receptor beta chain came from a study of blood T cells in healthy people across ages. Samples each had at least 5 micrograms of total RNA extracted. Deletions cut 6 bases from V and 4 bases from J, with 15 bases between. Germline V CDR1 and CDR2: ENHRY, SYGVKD. CDR3 length: 14 residues. General study points: Expanded clonotype changes were possibly confounded by unknown donor CMV status.

Remarks on this clonotype: The target antigen is unknown.

A second PCR, run for roughly 7 to 12 cycles, used a sample-barcoded 5' primer plus a J-beta primer mix. Each CDR3 protein gets one entry after TCRdb re-called the 5' RACE reads with MiXCR. The sample consists of 550,000 to 600,000 distinct CDR3 sequences, roughly 28% of them appearing once. The TCR originated in a woman aged 65 to 85 in good health. The sequenced sample consisted of blood. V gene TRBV10-3 combines with J gene TRBJ1-2; no clear D gene. CDR3 coding DNA: TGTGCCATCAGCCTTTCCGGATCTCGCTATGGCTACACCTTC. Translating it yields CAISLSGSRYGYTF.